This is a list of T cell receptor beta chains from one sample in a study of OX40 agonist ivuxolimab in advanced cancers. This table comes from immunoSEQ multiplex PCR, and its TCRdb copy is limited to in-frame clones, with some not included. Found here are almost 70,000 clones, around four fifths of them singletons; the top ten hold 2% to 2.5%. Here the sequenced sample was CD4+ or CD8+ T cells sorted from blood, taken in a trial of the OX40 agonist ivuxolimab. The source of these receptors is an adult with an advanced solid tumor such as melanoma, head and neck, liver or kidney cancer. CDR3s leave out the opening cysteine and the closing phenylalanine or tryptophan. D genes are given only for firm matches.

CDR3 length,D gene,J gene,V gene,CDR3 protein
12,TRBD1,TRBJ2-2,TRBV2,ASTRQGVTGELF
13,.,TRBJ2-1,TRBV25-1,ASSATQTKGGGQF
10,.,TRBJ2-1,TRBV19,ASRGLWNEQF
10,TRBD1,TRBJ2-3,TRBV19,ATGQGYDTQY
13,.,TRBJ2-1,TRBV16,ASSLVSGPYNEQF
16,TRBD1,TRBJ2-7,TRBV7-8,ASSLGLGTGASSYEQY
15,.,TRBJ1-3,TRBV7-9,ASRKAGSGVSGNTIY
13,.,TRBJ2-5,TRBV18,ASSPRTLTQETQY
10,.,TRBJ1-2,TRBV28,ASSPGPYGYT
13,TRBD1,TRBJ2-3,TRBV4-1,ASSQEDRATDTQY
13,.,TRBJ2-3,TRBV27,ASSRSTYPTDTQY
12,.,TRBJ1-3,TRBV5-4,ASSWMGSGNTIY
12,TRBD1,TRBJ1-5,TRBV4-1,ASSHDRGDQPQH
13,.,TRBJ2-7,TRBV5-5,ASSTGPRNHYEQY
15,.,TRBJ2-1,TRBV7-8,ASSLPGGVSSYNEQF
13,TRBD1,TRBJ2-7,TRBV5-1,ASSLARQGADEQY
14,TRBD1,TRBJ2-2,TRBV4-1,ASSQEGTANTGELF
11,.,TRBJ2-7,TRBV5-4,ASSGDRGWEQY
12,.,TRBJ2-7,TRBV9,ASSVDGGTYEQY
13,TRBD2,TRBJ2-7,TRBV6-1,ASSESSSGRREQY
12,.,TRBJ1-2,TRBV5-4,ASSPGQTNYGYT
13,.,TRBJ1-1,TRBV6-1,ASRKLFYVNTEAF
12,.,TRBJ1-5,TRBV7-2,ASSLERVNQPQH
10,.,TRBJ2-1,TRBV6-1,ASSSLTIEQF
10,.,TRBJ2-3,TRBV7-2,ASSSGADTQY
8,.,TRBJ2-7,TRBV11-3,ASSFYEQY
12,.,TRBJ2-5,TRBV19,ASRSSWGTETQY
11,.,TRBJ1-4,TRBV6-5,ASSTSFNEKLF
12,TRBD1,TRBJ1-1,TRBV6-1,ASSGQGANTEAF
12,.,TRBJ2-7,TRBV7-9,ASSKAAGKGEQY
14,TRBD1,TRBJ2-3,TRBV5-1,ASSLGTVLNTDTQY
18,.,TRBJ1-2,TRBV6-1,ASSGVQGGTRQGRNYGYT
12,.,TRBJ1-3,TRBV14,ASRNSGSGNTIY
10,.,TRBJ2-5,TRBV7-9,ASSSHGETQY
13,TRBD2,TRBJ2-7,TRBV28,ASSLSSGGRDEQY
14,.,TRBJ2-6,TRBV6-5,ASSYSRGSGANVLT
13,.,TRBJ1-5,TRBV6-6,ASSRGGTGNQPQH
12,TRBD1,TRBJ2-1,TRBV5-1,ASSSGQGTGEQF
13,.,TRBJ1-1,TRBV7-2,ASSLSPQGNTEAF
13,.,TRBJ1-1,TRBV18,ASSPGGSRSTEAF
14,TRBD1,TRBJ1-2,TRBV4-2,ASSLRQGAGIYGYT
13,.,TRBJ1-1,TRBV23-1,ASSHRWAGATEAF
16,TRBD2,TRBJ2-1,TRBV19,ASSIEGLAGGWSNEQF
12,.,TRBJ1-2,TRBV4-2,ASSPTIYSYGYT
15,TRBD1,TRBJ1-3,TRBV5-1,ASSLEGQAASGNTIY
12,.,TRBJ1-6,TRBV15,ATSRDTGNSPLH
12,.,TRBJ2-1,TRBV4-1,ASSQVYFLSEQF
11,.,TRBJ2-6,TRBV18,ASSGSGANVLT
17,TRBD1,TRBJ1-3,TRBV18,ASTFRDSWEAHSGNTIY
16,TRBD2,TRBJ2-3,TRBV10-3,AISESGGASGPTDTQY
13,.,TRBJ1-5,TRBV6-1,ASSESTGKNQPQH
13,.,TRBJ2-3,TRBV11-2,ASSPLGPWNNTQY
15,TRBD2,TRBJ2-1,TRBV4-1,ASSQDPPSGGGNEQF
11,TRBD1,TRBJ1-2,TRBV30,AWSGTGKEGYT
12,.,TRBJ2-1,TRBV10-1,ASSKLGLGGEQF